These T cell receptor beta chains were read from a single sample in a study of blood T cell repertoires in COVID-19. Libraries were prepared by immunoSEQ multiplex PCR; TCRdb keeps only in-frame clonotypes and omits some of them. Of around 320,000 clones in the sample, approximately 85% are singletons; the top ten hold about 7%. The sample comprised peripheral blood. These receptors all come from a human donor in a cohort sampled during active COVID-19. CDR3s leave out the opening cysteine and the closing phenylalanine or tryptophan.

J gene: TRBJ1-2
V gene: TRBV24-1
CDR3 protein: ATSDWDSYT

J gene: TRBJ2-5
V gene: TRBV15
CDR3 protein: ATSSRGGRETQY

J gene: TRBJ2-7
V gene: TRBV18
CDR3 protein: ASSPGAGPNYEQY

J gene: TRBJ2-7
V gene: TRBV5-8
CDR3 protein: ASSVPGQGRDEQY

J gene: TRBJ2-5
V gene: TRBV30
CDR3 protein: AWSPGRTAQETQY

J gene: TRBJ2-5
V gene: TRBV7-9
CDR3 protein: ASSLLTGRGETQY

J gene: TRBJ2-4
V gene: TRBV9
CDR3 protein: ASSVHAGTRNIQY

J gene: TRBJ1-2
V gene: TRBV21-1
CDR3 protein: AQPGGGGYT

J gene: TRBJ1-4
V gene: TRBV7-3
CDR3 protein: ASSTRDKMWGEKLF

J gene: TRBJ1-2
V gene: TRBV19
CDR3 protein: ASSRGTDLDGYT

J gene: TRBJ2-1
V gene: TRBV24-1
CDR3 protein: ATSKRYNEQF

J gene: TRBJ2-3
V gene: TRBV24-1
CDR3 protein: ATSSLTDTQY

J gene: TRBJ2-1
V gene: TRBV25-1
CDR3 protein: ASTIGGGPYNEQF

J gene: TRBJ1-6
V gene: TRBV6-5
CDR3 protein: ASSRGQGNSPLH

J gene: TRBJ1-1
V gene: TRBV6-1
CDR3 protein: ASSEVRGAGTEAF

J gene: TRBJ2-2
V gene: TRBV7-3
CDR3 protein: ASHASGGAVLGGELF

J gene: TRBJ2-7
V gene: TRBV3-1/TRBV3-2
CDR3 protein: ASSQTGQGYEQY

J gene: TRBJ2-7
V gene: TRBV6-5
CDR3 protein: ASSPRRDSQKQY

J gene: TRBJ1-2
V gene: TRBV3-1/TRBV3-2
CDR3 protein: ASSKTGVDYGYT

J gene: TRBJ1-3
V gene: TRBV4-1
CDR3 protein: ASSQVGALSGNTIY

J gene: TRBJ2-1
V gene: TRBV3-1/TRBV3-2
CDR3 protein: ASSRGSHYNEQF

J gene: TRBJ2-7
V gene: TRBV6-8
CDR3 protein: ASSYRDRDLYEQY

J gene: TRBJ1-6
V gene: TRBV2
CDR3 protein: ASSTGTGGSPLH

J gene: TRBJ2-7
V gene: TRBV30
CDR3 protein: AWSQGNEQY

J gene: TRBJ1-3
V gene: TRBV27
CDR3 protein: ASSSDRQNTIY

J gene: TRBJ1-3
V gene: TRBV12-5
CDR3 protein: ASGLVLGGSGNTIY

J gene: TRBJ2-5
V gene: TRBV24-1
CDR3 protein: ATSGPRYRGAQETQY

J gene: TRBJ1-2
V gene: TRBV18
CDR3 protein: ASSPVTGFRNYGYT

J gene: TRBJ1-2
V gene: TRBV5-8
CDR3 protein: ASSPYSTGGNGYT

J gene: TRBJ2-7
V gene: TRBV3-1/TRBV3-2
CDR3 protein: ASSPAPGQGAHEQY

J gene: TRBJ2-1
V gene: TRBV5-4
CDR3 protein: ASSPRQGSPGAEQF

J gene: TRBJ1-2
V gene: TRBV24-1
CDR3 protein: ATRGQGNGYT

J gene: TRBJ2-7
V gene: TRBV5-6
CDR3 protein: ASSLVDTYEQY

J gene: TRBJ2-7
V gene: TRBV18
CDR3 protein: ASSPGLANYEQY

J gene: TRBJ1-6
V gene: TRBV7-8
CDR3 protein: ASSLAFTDIYSSYNSPLH

J gene: TRBJ2-1
V gene: TRBV5-5
CDR3 protein: ASSVLQGGSYNEQF

J gene: TRBJ2-6
V gene: TRBV18
CDR3 protein: ASSHGRGANVLT

J gene: TRBJ1-2
V gene: TRBV7-9
CDR3 protein: ASSPGQGYGYT

J gene: TRBJ2-7
V gene: TRBV3-1/TRBV3-2
CDR3 protein: ASSQEPGTGDEQY

J gene: TRBJ2-7
V gene: TRBV6-5
CDR3 protein: ASSYSSDSAYEQY

J gene: TRBJ1-4
V gene: TRBV12-3/TRBV12-4
CDR3 protein: ASSSGTGRELF

J gene: TRBJ1-2
V gene: TRBV15
CDR3 protein: ATSSRTDRGSSGYT

J gene: TRBJ1-2
V gene: TRBV18
CDR3 protein: ASSPDRANYGYT

J gene: TRBJ2-2
V gene: TRBV9
CDR3 protein: ASRTTGLTGELF

J gene: TRBJ2-7
V gene: TRBV5-8
CDR3 protein: ASSPGLAGLIGEQY

J gene: TRBJ2-7
V gene: TRBV10-2
CDR3 protein: ASRGGDRSYEQY

J gene: TRBJ2-2
V gene: TRBV19
CDR3 protein: ASTRDRSNTGELF

J gene: TRBJ2-3
V gene: TRBV19
CDR3 protein: ASSPWTSLTDTQY

J gene: TRBJ1-1
V gene: TRBV18
CDR3 protein: ASSPTSGGIGTEAF